The clone carrying this T cell receptor (beta chain) is large (0.1 to 1%) by share. Its antigen is not known. The repertoire was sequenced with immunoSEQ multiplex PCR; TCRdb's copy has only in-frame clones and lacks some. The data show about 14,000 clones, around 84% seen once. The sample comes from a study of OX40 agonist ivuxolimab in advanced cancers. Study-level findings and limits: Near-lowest levels of clonal expansion characterized partial responders at 0.1-3.0 mg/kg. By week 6 at 0.1 to 3.0 mg/kg, blood CD4+ and CD8+ T cells had expanded clonally. More expanded clones were found, on average, in CD8+ than in CD4+ T cells.

This CDR3 region has 12 residues. The V gene lost 6 bases and the J gene lost 7 bases, with 13 bases spanning the gap. Looked up from germline, CDR1 is SGDLS and CDR2 is YYNGEE. This chain links TRBV9 with TRBJ1-1; D is unclear. Material: CD4+ or CD8+ T cells sorted from blood, obtained in a trial of the OX40 agonist ivuxolimab. The clonotype comes from an adult with an advanced solid tumor such as melanoma, head and neck, liver or kidney cancer. In nucleotides, the CDR3 is TGTGCCAGCACCTCTAGGGTTGGTGAAGCTTTCTTT. Encoded protein: CASTSRVGEAFF. Full variable domain (outside the CDR3, taken from reference TRBV9 and TRBJ1-1): DSGVTQTPKHLITATGQRVTLRCSPRSGDLSVYWYQQSLDQGLQFLIQYYNGEERAKGNILERFSAQQFPDLHSELNLSSLELGDSALYFCASTSRVGEAFFGQGTRLTVV.